Below, 18 T cell receptor beta chains from the same sample are listed, as sequenced in a study of blood T cell repertoires in COVID-19. Assay used: immunoSEQ multiplex PCR; TCRdb lists only in-frame clones, some missing. The repertoire holds 30,000 to 35,000 clones, with roughly four fifths as singletons. Sequencing was performed on peripheral blood. These receptors all come from a man over 45 with acute or convalescent COVID-19.

V and J are TRBV6-5 and TRBJ2-6, with D unresolved. The CDR3 is 15 residues long. Germline-derived CDR1 and CDR2 are MNHEY and SVGAGI. Trimming removed 2 bases at V and 2 bases at J, with 7 bases between. CDR3 sequence: CASSYTRAGANVLTF. As DNA, the CDR3 is TGTGCCAGCAGTTACACTCGTGCTGGGGCCAACGTCCTGACTTTC.

CDR3: CASSLGLAGAGSYNEQFF. Written as DNA, the CDR3 is TGTGCCAGCAGCCTGGGACTAGCGGGGGCGGGCTCCTACAATGAGCAGTTCTTC. This chain uses TRBV7-8 with TRBJ2-1; TRBD2 agrees at 14 bases. The CDR3 spans 18 residues. The J segment lost 0 bases and the V segment lost 5 bases, leaving 6 bases of the junction unmatched. CDR1 is SGHVS, CDR2 FQNEAQ, per germline.

In its sample, this clone was seen a few times. The rearrangement links TRBV5-4 to TRBJ1-1; D is unclear. CDR1 and CDR2 from the germline V gene are SGHNT and YYREEE (reference sequence). Trimming cost V 4 bases and J 2 bases, with 12 bases left between them. The CDR3 consists of 14 residues. CDR3 nucleotides: TGTGCCAGCAGCGTCCGCCAGGTTAACACTGAAGCTTTCTTT. Translated, it gives CASSVRQVNTEAFF.

This clone was detected once. The rearrangement joins TRBV6-5 to TRBJ2-7; D gene ambiguous. The germline V gene encodes CDR1 MNHEY and CDR2 SVGAGI. This CDR3 comprises 11 residues. The germline V and J ends were trimmed by 7 bases and 9 bases, with 13 bases remaining between them. The CDR3 is CASNGPIGQYF. The CDR3 DNA reads TGTGCCAGCAATGGTCCTATTGGGCAGTACTTC.

The V and J genes are TRBV19 and TRBJ1-1; D uncertain. This CDR3 region has 13 residues. CDR1 LNHDA and CDR2 SQIVND come from the germline V gene (reference sequence). V was shortened by 1 base and J by 5 bases, with 8 bases between the two germline ends. Here the CDR3 DNA reads TGTGCCAGTAGTATAGGCTCGGGGACTGAAGCTTTCTTT. It codes for CASSIGSGTEAFF.

V is TRBV7-8 and J is TRBJ2-1; 14 positions match TRBD2. V lost 4 bases and J lost 8; bases outside the gene matches: 4. Germline CDR1 and CDR2: SGHVS and FQNEAQ. The CDR3 sequence is 15 residues long. The CDR3 sequence is CASSSGLAGADEQFF. The CDR3 bases are TGTGCCAGCAGCTCGGGACTAGCGGGAGCAGATGAGCAGTTCTTC.

The genes are TRBV19 and TRBJ1-5; D remains unclear. The V and J ends lost 0 bases and 8 bases respectively, with 8 bases between them. CDR3 length: 13 amino acids. Germline V CDR1 and CDR2: LNHDA, SQIVND (reference sequence). The CDR3 spells CASSIEKRKPQHF. CDR3 in DNA: TGTGCCAGTAGTATAGAGAAGAGGAAGCCCCAGCATTTT.

This chain links TRBV7-6 with TRBJ2-3; 7 bases fit TRBD2. Germline-derived CDR1 and CDR2 are SGHVS and FNYEAQ. Losses at the gene ends were 1 base for V and 0 bases for J; bases not matched to a gene: 4. This CDR3 region has 16 residues. CDR3 DNA: TGTGCCAGCAGCTTAGAACCTAGCGGCAGCACAGATACGCAGTATTTT. The encoded protein is CASSLEPSGSTDTQYF. The whole variable domain, filled in from reference TRBV7-6 and TRBJ2-3, reads GAGVSQSPRYKVTKRGQDVALRCDPISGHVSLYWYRQALGQGPEFLTYFNYEAQQDKSGLPNDRFSAERPEGSISTLTIQRTEQRDSAMYRCASSLEPSGSTDTQYFGPGTRLTVL.

The gene calls are TRBV7-9 and TRBJ2-7; 7 nucleotides agree with TRBD1. The CDR3 has 14 residues. V shed 5 bases, J shed 5 bases, and the junction held 9 bases outside the gene matches. CDR1 and CDR2 (germline): SEHNR, FQNEAQ (reference sequence). The DNA for the CDR3 is TGTGCCAGCAGCGGACGGGACAGTGCCGACGAGCAGTACTTC. It translates to CASSGRDSADEQYF.

The chain joins TRBV24-1 to TRBJ2-2; 8 bases are a match to TRBD1. The CDR3 has 17 residues. V was clipped by 3 bases and J by 1 base; unmatched bases: 6. Germline V lookup: CDR1 KGHDR, CDR2 SFDVKD. CDR3 amino acids: CATSDVTGTGNTGELFF. CDR3 bases: TGTGCCACCAGTGATGTTACCGGGACAGGGAACACCGGGGAGCTGTTTTTT.

The genes are TRBV4-2 and TRBJ1-3; D is unclear. The germline V gene has CDR1 LGHNA and CDR2 YNFKEQ. V lost 4 bases and J lost 4, with 8 bases in between. The CDR3 length is 13 residues. DNA for the CDR3: TGTGCCAGCAGCCTCAATCAGGGAAACACCATATATTTT. Translating gives CASSLNQGNTIYF.

In its sample, this clone ranks as medium-sized. The chain has TRBV6-5 and TRBJ2-7; 7 bases are a match to TRBD2. This CDR3 is 15 amino acids long. Germline CDR1 MNHEY, CDR2 SVGAGI. Trimming at V came to 0 bases and at J to 0 bases, leaving 2 bases not matched to a gene. CDR3 sequence reads: CASSYSSGDSYEQYF. CDR3 sequence (DNA): TGTGCCAGCAGTTACTCGAGCGGGGACTCCTACGAGCAGTACTTC.

This clone was seen just once. The rearrangement uses TRBV19 and TRBJ2-2; D perhaps matches TRBD1 (5 bases). CDR3 length: 13 amino acids. Trimming removed 8 bases from V and 0 bases from J, with 7 bases in between. The germline V gene has CDR1 LNHDA and CDR2 SQIVND (reference sequence). The CDR3: CASDRANTGELFF. The CDR3 DNA follows: TGTGCCAGTGACAGAGCGAACACCGGGGAGCTGTTTTTT.

This clone was recorded only once. The chain joins TRBV27 to TRBJ2-2; TRBD2 is a possible D gene (5 bases). CDR3 length: 14 residues. The ends were cut back, 8 bases at V and 1 base at J, with 11 bases in the middle. The germline gives CDR1 MNHEY, CDR2 SMNVEV (reference sequence). CDR3 sequence: CASAPGKNTGELFF. As DNA, the CDR3 is TGTGCCAGCGCTCCCGGGAAGAACACCGGGGAGCTGTTTTTT.

This clone rates as medium-sized. The CDR3 coding sequence is TGTGCCAGCAGTCTCTCCGAGGGAGACACCATATATTTT. Translation gives CASSLSEGDTIYF. The rearrangement joins TRBV27 to TRBJ1-3, with D unresolved. Looked up from germline, CDR1 is MNHEY and CDR2 is SMNVEV (reference sequence). The CDR3 has 13 amino acids. V was cut by 5 bases and J by 8 bases, with 13 bases left in between.

This clone was detected a few times. This chain links TRBV7-3 with TRBJ2-7; the D gene is possibly TRBD2 (6 bases). CDR1 and CDR2 (germline): SGHTA, FQGTGA. Trimming pared 3 bases from V and 6 bases from J, leaving 15 bases between. This CDR3 spans 14 amino acids. The CDR3 here is CASSLVADSAEQYF. DNA for the CDR3: TGTGCCAGCAGCTTGGTAGCGGATTCGGCCGAGCAGTACTTC.

This clone showed up just a few times. This chain uses TRBV11-1 with TRBJ2-7, with 7 bases fitting TRBD1. The CDR3 has 14 amino acids. The V gene end was trimmed by 3 bases and the J gene end by 3 bases; junction bases not matched to a gene: 5. CDR1 is SGHAT, CDR2 FQDESV, per germline (reference sequence). The CDR3 sequence is CASSLGRQGYEQYF. CDR3 in DNA: TGTGCCAGCAGCTTGGGGAGACAGGGCTACGAGCAGTACTTC. The whole variable domain, filled in from reference TRBV11-1 and TRBJ2-7, reads EAEVAQSPRYKITEKSQAVAFWCDPISGHATLYWYRQILGQGPELLVQFQDESVVDDSQLPKDRFSAERLKGVDSTLKIQPAELGDSAMYLCASSLGRQGYEQYFGPGTRLTVT.

V gene TRBV19 combines with J gene TRBJ2-1; the match to TRBD2 covers 11 bases. CDR1 LNHDA and CDR2 SQIVND come from the germline V gene (reference sequence). The CDR3 sequence is 17 residues long. J gave up 7 bases and V 0 bases, and 8 bases lay outside the gene matches. In nucleotides, the CDR3 is TGTGCCAGTAGTATAGATGGGCTAGCGGGAGGACGGAATGAGCAGTTCTTC. This sequence encodes CASSIDGLAGGRNEQFF.